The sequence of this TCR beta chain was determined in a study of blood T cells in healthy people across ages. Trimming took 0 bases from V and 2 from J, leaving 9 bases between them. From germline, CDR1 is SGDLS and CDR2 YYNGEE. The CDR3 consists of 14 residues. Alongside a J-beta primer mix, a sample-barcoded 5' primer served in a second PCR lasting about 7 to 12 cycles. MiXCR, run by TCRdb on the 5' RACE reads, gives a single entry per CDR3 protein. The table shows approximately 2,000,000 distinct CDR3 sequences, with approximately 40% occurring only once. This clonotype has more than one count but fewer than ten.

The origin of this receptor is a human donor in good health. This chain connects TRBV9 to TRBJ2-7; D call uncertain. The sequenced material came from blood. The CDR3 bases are TGTGCCAGCAGCGTAGGAGTGTTCACCTACGAGCAGTACTTC. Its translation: CASSVGVFTYEQYF.